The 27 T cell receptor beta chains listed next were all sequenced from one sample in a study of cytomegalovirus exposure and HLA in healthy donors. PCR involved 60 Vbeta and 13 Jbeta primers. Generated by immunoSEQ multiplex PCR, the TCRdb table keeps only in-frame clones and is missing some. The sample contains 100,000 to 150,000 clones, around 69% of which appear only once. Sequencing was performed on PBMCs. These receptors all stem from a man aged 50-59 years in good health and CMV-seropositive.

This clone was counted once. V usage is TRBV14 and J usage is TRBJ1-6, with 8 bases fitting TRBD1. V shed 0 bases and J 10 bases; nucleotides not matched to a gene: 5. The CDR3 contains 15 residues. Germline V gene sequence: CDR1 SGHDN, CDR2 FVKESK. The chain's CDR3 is CASSQERQGISPLHF. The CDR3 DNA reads TGTGCCAGCAGCCAAGAGCGACAGGGGATCTCACCCCTCCACTTT.

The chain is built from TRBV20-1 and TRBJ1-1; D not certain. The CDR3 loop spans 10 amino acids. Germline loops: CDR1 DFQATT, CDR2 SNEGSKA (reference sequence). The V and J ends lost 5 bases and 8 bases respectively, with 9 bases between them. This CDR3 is CSALTEEAFF. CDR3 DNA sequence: TGCAGTGCTTTAACAGAAGAAGCTTTCTTT.

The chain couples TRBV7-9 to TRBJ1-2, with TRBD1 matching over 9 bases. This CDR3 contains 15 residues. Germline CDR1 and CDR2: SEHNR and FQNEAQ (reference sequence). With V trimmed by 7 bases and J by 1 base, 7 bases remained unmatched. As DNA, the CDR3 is TGTGCCAGCACCCCGGGGGACAGGGTTAACTATGGCTACACCTTC. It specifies CASTPGDRVNYGYTF.

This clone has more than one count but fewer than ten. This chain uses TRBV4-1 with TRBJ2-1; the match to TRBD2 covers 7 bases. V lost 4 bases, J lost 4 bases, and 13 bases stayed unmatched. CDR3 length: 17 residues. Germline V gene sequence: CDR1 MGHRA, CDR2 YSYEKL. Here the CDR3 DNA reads TGCGCCAGCAGCCTCCCAGGCCGGGGGACTAATTACAATGAGCAGTTCTTC. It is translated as CASSLPGRGTNYNEQFF.

CDR3 protein: CASSLATSGASTDTQYF. The CDR3 DNA is TGTGCCAGCAGCTTGGCTACTAGCGGGGCCAGCACAGATACGCAGTATTTT. The rearrangement uses TRBV7-2 and TRBJ2-3; 10 nucleotides line up with TRBD2. V lost 3 bases and J lost 0; bases outside the gene matches: 6. This CDR3 contains 17 residues. CDR1 and CDR2 (germline): SGHTA, FQGNSA.

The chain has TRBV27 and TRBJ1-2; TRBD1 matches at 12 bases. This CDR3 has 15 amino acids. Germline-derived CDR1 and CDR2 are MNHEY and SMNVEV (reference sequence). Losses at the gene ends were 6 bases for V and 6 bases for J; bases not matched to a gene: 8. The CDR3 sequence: CASSRPGQGANGYTF. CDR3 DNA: TGTGCCAGCAGCCGTCCGGGACAGGGGGCGAATGGCTACACCTTC.

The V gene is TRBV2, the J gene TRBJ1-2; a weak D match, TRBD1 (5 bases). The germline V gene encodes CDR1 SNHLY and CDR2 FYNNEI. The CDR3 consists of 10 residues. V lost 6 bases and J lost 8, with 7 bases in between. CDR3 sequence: CASRDMGYTF. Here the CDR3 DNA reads TGTGCCAGCAGGGACATGGGCTACACCTTC.

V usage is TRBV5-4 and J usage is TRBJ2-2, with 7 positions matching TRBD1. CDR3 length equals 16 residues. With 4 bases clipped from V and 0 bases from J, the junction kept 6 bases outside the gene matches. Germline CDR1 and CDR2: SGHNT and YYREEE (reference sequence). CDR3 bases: TGTGCCAGCAGCACACAGGGGTGGGCGAACACCGGGGAGCTGTTTTTT. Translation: CASSTQGWANTGELFF.

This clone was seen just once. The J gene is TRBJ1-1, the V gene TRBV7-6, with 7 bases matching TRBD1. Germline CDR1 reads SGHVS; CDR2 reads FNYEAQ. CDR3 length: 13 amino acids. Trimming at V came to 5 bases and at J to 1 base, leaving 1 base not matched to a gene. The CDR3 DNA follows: TGTGCCAGCAGCCGGACAGGGAACACTGAAGCTTTCTTT. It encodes CASSRTGNTEAFF.

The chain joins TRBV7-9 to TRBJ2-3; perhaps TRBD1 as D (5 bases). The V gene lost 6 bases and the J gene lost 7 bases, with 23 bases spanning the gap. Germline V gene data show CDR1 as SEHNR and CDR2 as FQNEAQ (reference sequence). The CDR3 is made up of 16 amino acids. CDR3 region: CASRHSSGWMGNTQYF. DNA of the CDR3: TGTGCCAGCAGGCATTCGTCAGGGTGGATGGGAAATACGCAGTATTTT.

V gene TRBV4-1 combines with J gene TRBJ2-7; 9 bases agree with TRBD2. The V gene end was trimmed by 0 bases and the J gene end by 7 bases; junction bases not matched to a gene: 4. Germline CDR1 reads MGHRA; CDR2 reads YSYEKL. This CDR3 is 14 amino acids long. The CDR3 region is CASSQEAGGGEQYF. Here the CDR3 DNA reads TGCGCCAGCAGCCAAGAAGCGGGAGGAGGTGAGCAGTACTTC.

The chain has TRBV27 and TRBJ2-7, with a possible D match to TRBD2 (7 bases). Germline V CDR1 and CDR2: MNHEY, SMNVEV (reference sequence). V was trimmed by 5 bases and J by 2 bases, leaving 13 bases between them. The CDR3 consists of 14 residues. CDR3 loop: CASSRGGGAYEQYF. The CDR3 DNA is TGTGCCAGCAGTCGAGGGGGGGGAGCCTACGAGCAGTACTTC.

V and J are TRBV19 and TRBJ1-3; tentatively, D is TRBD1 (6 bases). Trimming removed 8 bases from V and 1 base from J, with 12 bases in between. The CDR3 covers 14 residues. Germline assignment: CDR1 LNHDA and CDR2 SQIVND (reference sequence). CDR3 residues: CASSRGGSGNTIYF. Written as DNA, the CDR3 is TGTGCCAGTTCTAGGGGGGGATCTGGAAACACCATATATTTT.

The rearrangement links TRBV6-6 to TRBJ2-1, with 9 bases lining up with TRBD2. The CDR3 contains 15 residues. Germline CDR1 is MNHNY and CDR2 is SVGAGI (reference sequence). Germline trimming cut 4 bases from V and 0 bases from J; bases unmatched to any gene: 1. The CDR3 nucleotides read TGTGCCAGCAGTTTTAGCGGGAGCTCCTACAATGAGCAGTTCTTC. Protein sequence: CASSFSGSSYNEQFF.

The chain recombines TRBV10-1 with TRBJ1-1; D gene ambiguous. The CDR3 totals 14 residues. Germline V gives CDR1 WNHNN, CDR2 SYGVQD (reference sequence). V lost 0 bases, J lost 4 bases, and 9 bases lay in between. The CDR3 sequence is CASSESNPGTEAFF. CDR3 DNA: TGCGCCAGCAGTGAGTCGAACCCGGGCACTGAAGCTTTCTTT.

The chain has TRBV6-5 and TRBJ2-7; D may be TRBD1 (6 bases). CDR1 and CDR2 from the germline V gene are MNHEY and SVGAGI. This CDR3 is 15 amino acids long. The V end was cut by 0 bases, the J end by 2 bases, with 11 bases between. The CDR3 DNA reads TGTGCCAGCAGTTACTCTCCGGGACAAACCTACGAGCAGTACTTC. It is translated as CASSYSPGQTYEQYF.

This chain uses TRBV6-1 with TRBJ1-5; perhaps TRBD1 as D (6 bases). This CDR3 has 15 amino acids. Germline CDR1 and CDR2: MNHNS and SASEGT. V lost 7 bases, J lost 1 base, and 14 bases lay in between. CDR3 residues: CASNQKGESNQPQHF. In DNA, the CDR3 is TGTGCCAGCAACCAAAAGGGGGAAAGCAATCAGCCCCAGCATTTT.

The CDR3 bases are TGCGCCAGCAGCCCGGGACAGGGGAGGGGAGCAACTAATGAAAAACTGTTTTTT. It is translated as CASSPGQGRGATNEKLFF. This chain joins TRBV5-1 and TRBJ1-4, with 10 bases identical to TRBD1. Germline CDR1 is SGHRS and CDR2 is YFSETQ. The CDR3 contains 18 residues. V shed 4 bases and J 0 bases; nucleotides not matched to a gene: 9. The full variable domain, rest sourced from reference TRBV5-1 and TRBJ1-4, is KAGVTQTPRYLIKTRGQQVTLSCSPISGHRSVSWYQQTPGQGLQFLFEYFSETQRNKGNFPGRFSGRQFSNSRSEMNVSTLELGDSALYLCASSPGQGRGATNEKLFFGSGTQLSVL.

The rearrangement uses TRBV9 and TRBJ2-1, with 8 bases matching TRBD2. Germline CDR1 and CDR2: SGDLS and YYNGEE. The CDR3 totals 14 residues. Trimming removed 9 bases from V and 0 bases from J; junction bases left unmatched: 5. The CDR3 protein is CATSGTSSYNEQFF. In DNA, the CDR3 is TGTGCCACCTCCGGGACTAGCTCCTACAATGAGCAGTTCTTC.

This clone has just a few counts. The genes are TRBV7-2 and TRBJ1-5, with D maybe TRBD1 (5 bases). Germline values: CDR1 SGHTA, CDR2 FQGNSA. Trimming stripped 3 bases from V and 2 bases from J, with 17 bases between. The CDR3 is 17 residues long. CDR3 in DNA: TGTGCCAGCAGCTTGAAATCCTCCCTCAGGGGCAATCAGCCCCAGCATTTT. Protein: CASSLKSSLRGNQPQHF.

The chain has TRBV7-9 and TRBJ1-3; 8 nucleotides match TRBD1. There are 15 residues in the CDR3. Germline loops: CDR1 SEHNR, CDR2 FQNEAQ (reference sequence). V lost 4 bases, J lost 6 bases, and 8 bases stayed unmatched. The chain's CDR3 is CASSSPSGGENTIYF. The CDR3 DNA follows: TGTGCCAGCAGCTCCCCTTCAGGGGGCGAAAACACCATATATTTT.

The CDR3 region has the DNA TGTGCCAGCAGCCCGACAGGGGGCAGGGACACAGATACGCAGTATTTT. Its translation is CASSPTGGRDTDTQYF. This chain uses TRBV5-4 with TRBJ2-3; TRBD1 matches 10 bases. The junction had 7 bases not matched to a gene; V was cut back by 4 bases and J by 2 bases. The germline gives CDR1 SGHNT, CDR2 YYREEE (reference sequence). The CDR3 runs to 16 residues.

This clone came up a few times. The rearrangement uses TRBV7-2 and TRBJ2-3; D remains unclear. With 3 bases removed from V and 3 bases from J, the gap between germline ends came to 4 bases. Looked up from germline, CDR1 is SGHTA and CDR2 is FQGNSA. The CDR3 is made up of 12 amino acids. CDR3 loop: CASSFSTDTQYF. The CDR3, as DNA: TGTGCCAGCAGCTTCAGTACAGATACGCAGTATTTT.

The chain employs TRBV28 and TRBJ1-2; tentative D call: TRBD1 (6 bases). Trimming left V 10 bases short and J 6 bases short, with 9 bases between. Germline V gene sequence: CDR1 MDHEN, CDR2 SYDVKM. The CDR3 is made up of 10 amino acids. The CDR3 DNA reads TGTGCCACCGACAGGAATGGCTACACCTTC. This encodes CATDRNGYTF.

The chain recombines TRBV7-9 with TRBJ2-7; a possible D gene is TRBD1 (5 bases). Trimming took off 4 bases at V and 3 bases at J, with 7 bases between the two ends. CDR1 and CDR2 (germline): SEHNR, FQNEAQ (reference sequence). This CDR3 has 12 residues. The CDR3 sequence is CASSSRVYEQYF. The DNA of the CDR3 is TGTGCCAGCAGCTCCAGGGTCTACGAGCAGTACTTC.

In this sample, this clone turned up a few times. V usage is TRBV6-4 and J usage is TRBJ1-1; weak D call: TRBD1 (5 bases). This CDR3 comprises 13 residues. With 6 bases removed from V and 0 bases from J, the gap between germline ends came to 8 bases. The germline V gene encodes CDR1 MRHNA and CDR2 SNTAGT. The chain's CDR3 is CASREGLNTEAFF. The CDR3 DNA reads TGTGCCAGCAGGGAGGGGCTGAACACTGAAGCTTTCTTT.

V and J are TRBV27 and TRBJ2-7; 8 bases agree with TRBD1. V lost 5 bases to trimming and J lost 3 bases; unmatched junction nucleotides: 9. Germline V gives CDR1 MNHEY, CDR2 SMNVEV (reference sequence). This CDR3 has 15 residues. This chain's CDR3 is CASSPQWTGNYEQYF. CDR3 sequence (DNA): TGTGCCAGCAGTCCCCAGTGGACAGGGAACTACGAGCAGTACTTC.